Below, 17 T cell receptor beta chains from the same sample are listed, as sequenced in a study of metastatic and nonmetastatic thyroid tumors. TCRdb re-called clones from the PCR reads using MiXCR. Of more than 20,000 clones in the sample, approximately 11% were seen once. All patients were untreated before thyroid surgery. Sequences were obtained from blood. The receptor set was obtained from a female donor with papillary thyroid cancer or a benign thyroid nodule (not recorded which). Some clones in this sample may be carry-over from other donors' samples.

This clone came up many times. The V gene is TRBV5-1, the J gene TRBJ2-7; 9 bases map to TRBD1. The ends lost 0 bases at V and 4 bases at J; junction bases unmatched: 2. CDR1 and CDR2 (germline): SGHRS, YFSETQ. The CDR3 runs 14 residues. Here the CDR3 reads CASSLGGTGYEQYF. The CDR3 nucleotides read TGCGCCAGCAGCTTGGGCGGGACAGGGTACGAGCAGTACTTC.

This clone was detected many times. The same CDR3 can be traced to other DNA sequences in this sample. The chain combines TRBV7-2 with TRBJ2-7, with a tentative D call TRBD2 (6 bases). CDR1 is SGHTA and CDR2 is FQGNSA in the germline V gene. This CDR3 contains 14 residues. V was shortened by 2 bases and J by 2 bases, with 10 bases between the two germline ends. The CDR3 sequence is CASSLFGGAYEQYF. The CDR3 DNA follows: TGTGCCAGCAGCTTATTTGGAGGGGCCTACGAGCAGTACTTC.

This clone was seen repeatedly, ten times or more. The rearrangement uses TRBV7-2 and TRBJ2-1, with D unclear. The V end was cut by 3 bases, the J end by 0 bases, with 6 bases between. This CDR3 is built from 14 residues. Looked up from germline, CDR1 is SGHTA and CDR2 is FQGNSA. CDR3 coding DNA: TGTGCCAGCAGCTTCGGGTCCTCCTACAATGAGCAGTTCTTC. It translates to CASSFGSSYNEQFF.

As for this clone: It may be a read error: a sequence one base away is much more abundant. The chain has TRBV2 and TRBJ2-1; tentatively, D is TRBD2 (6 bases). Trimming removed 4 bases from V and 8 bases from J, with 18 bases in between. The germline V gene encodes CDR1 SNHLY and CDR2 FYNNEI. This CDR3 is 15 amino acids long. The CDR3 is CASSAPSGDIYEQFF. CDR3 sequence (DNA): TGTGCCAGCAGTGCCCCATCGGGAGATATTTATGAGCAGTTCTTC.

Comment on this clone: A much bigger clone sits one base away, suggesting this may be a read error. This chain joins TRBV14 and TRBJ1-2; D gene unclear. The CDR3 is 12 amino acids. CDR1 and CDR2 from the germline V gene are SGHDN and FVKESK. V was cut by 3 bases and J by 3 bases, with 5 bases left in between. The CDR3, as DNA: TGTGCCAGCAGCCACGGAGACTATGGCTACACCTTC. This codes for CASSHGDYGYTF.

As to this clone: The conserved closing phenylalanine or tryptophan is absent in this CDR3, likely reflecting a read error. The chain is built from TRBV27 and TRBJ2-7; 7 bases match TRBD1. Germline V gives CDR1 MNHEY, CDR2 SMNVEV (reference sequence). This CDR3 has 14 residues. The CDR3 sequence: CASILSAGGYEQYS. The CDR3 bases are TGTGCCAGCATTTTATCGGCAGGGGGCTACGAGCAGTACTCC.

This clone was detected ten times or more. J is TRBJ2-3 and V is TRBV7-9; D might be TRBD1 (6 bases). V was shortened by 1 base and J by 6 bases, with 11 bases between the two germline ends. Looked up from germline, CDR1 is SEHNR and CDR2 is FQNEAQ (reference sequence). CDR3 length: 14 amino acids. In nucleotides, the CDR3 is TGTGCCAGCAGCTTAGGCCCAGGGGCCGATACGCAGTATTTT. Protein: CASSLGPGADTQYF.

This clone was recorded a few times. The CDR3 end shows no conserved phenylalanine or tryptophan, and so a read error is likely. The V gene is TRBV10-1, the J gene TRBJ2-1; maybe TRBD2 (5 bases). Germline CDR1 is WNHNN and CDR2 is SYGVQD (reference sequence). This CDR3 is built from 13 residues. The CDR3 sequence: CDSSEAKDSRQFL. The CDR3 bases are TGCGACAGCAGTGAGGCAAAGGACTCCAGGCAGTTCTTA.

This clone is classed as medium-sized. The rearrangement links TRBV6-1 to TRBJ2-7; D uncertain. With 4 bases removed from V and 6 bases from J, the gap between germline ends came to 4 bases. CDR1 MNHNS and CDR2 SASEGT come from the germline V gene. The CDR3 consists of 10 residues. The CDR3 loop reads CASSAPEQYF. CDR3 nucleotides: TGTGCCAGCAGTGCTCCCGAGCAGTACTTC.

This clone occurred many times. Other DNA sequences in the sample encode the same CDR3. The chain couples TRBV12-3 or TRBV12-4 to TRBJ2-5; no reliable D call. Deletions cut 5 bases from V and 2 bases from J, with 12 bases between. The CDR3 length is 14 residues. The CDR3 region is CASSASLSQETQYF. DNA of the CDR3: TGTGCCAGCAGTGCGTCTCTATCTCAAGAGACCCAGTACTTC.

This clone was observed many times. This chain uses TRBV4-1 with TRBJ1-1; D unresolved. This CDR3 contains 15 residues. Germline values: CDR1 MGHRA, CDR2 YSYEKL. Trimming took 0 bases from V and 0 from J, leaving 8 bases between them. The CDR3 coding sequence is TGCGCCAGCAGCCAAGATATCCGGATGAACACTGAAGCTTTCTTT. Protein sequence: CASSQDIRMNTEAFF.

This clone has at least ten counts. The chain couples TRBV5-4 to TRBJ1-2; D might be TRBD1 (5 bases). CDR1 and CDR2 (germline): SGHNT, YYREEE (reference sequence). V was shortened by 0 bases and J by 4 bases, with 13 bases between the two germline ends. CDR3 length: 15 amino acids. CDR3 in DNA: TGTGCCAGCAGCTTGGTGGGGACGGGCGGCTATGGCTACACCTTC. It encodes CASSLVGTGGYGYTF.

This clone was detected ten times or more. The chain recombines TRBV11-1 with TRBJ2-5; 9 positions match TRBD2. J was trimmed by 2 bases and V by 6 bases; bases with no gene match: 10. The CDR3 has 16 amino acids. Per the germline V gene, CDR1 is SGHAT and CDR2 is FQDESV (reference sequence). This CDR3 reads CASSEGLAGWQETQYF. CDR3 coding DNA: TGTGCCAGCAGTGAAGGGCTAGCGGGGTGGCAAGAGACCCAGTACTTC.

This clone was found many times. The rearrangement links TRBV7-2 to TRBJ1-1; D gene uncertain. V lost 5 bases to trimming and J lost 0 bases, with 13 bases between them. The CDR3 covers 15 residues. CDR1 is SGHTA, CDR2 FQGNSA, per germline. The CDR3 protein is CASSPYPPLNTEAFF. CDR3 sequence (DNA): TGTGCCAGCAGCCCTTATCCCCCCTTGAACACTGAAGCTTTCTTT.

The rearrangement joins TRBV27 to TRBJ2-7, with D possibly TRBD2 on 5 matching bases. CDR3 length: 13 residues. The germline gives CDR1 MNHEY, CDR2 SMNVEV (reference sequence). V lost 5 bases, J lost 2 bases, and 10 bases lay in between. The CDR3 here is CASSPLLAYEQYF. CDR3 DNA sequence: TGTGCCAGCAGTCCCTTACTAGCCTACGAGCAGTACTTC.

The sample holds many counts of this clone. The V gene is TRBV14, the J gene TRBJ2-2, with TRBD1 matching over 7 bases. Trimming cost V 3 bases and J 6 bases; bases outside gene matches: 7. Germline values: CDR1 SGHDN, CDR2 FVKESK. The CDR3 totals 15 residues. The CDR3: CASSQEGGAPGELFF. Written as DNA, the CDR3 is TGTGCCAGCAGCCAGGAAGGGGGCGCCCCCGGGGAGCTGTTTTTT.

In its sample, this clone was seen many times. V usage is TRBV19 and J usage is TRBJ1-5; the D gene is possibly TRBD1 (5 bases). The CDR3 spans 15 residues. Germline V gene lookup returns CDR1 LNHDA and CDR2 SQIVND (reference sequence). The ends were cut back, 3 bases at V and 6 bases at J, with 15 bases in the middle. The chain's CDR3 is CASSINRTPIQPQHF. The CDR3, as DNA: TGTGCCAGTAGTATCAACAGGACCCCTATTCAGCCCCAGCATTTT.